The 25 T cell receptor beta chains given below trace back to one sample, sequenced in a study of shared clonotypes between healthy human individuals. The protocol was immunoSEQ multiplex PCR, while the TCRdb copy is restricted to in-frame clones and leaves out a portion. The sample has millions of clones; roughly 94% are singletons. The material sequenced was naive CD4+ T cells sorted from blood. The subset denotes: CD45RA+ positively selected. These TCRs come from a young man in good health.

The chain has TRBV28 and TRBJ1-3, with no clear D. Germline V gives CDR1 MDHEN, CDR2 SYDVKM. The V and J ends lost 7 bases and 9 bases respectively, with 10 bases between them. This CDR3 is built from 11 residues. The CDR3 spells CASTSLFTIYF. The CDR3 DNA reads as TGTGCCAGCACCTCGCTTTTCACCATATATTTT. The whole variable domain, remainder taken from reference TRBV28 and TRBJ1-3, is DVKVTQSSRYLVKRTGEKVFLECVQDMDHENMFWYRQDPGLGLRLIYFSYDVKMKEKGDIPEGYSVSREKKERFSLILESASTNQTSMYLCASTSLFTIYFGEGSWLTVV.

The V and J genes are TRBV7-9 and TRBJ2-1; tentatively, D is TRBD2 (6 bases). Deletions cut 5 bases from V and 2 bases from J, with 13 bases between. CDR1 and CDR2 from the germline V gene are SEHNR and FQNEAQ (reference sequence). The CDR3 spans 15 residues. CDR3 in amino acids: CASSRSGPTYNEQFF. The CDR3 bases are TGTGCCAGCAGCCGCAGCGGGCCGACCTACAATGAGCAGTTCTTC.

For this clone: The same CDR3 also results from other DNA sequences found in this sample. The chain couples TRBV11-2 to TRBJ2-1; D possibly corresponds to TRBD1 (5 bases). The CDR3 totals 11 residues. The ends were cut back, 5 bases at V and 9 bases at J, with 8 bases in the middle. Germline assignment: CDR1 SGHAT and CDR2 FQNNGV. CDR3 region: CASSPGIEQFF. The DNA for the CDR3 is TGTGCCAGCAGCCCAGGGATTGAGCAGTTCTTC.

Comments on this clone: Other DNA sequences in the sample encode the same CDR3. The chain employs TRBV5-1 and TRBJ1-6; D not resolved. The CDR3 runs 14 residues. Looked up from germline, CDR1 is SGHRS and CDR2 is YFSETQ. The ends were cut back, 0 bases at V and 7 bases at J, with 8 bases in the middle. CDR3 sequence (DNA): TGCGCCAGCAGCTTGGGTTCGGGGAATTCACCCCTCCACTTT. It codes for CASSLGSGNSPLHF. Combining the CDR3 with reference TRBV5-1 and TRBJ1-6 gives the whole variable domain KAGVTQTPRYLIKTRGQQVTLSCSPISGHRSVSWYQQTPGQGLQFLFEYFSETQRNKGNFPGRFSGRQFSNSRSEMNVSTLELGDSALYLCASSLGSGNSPLHFGNGTRLTVT.

The chain combines TRBV6-5 with TRBJ2-2; 7 positions agree with TRBD2. V gave up 11 bases and J gave up 0 bases; unmatched junction bases: 6. Germline loops: CDR1 MNHEY, CDR2 SVGAGI. The CDR3 consists of 14 residues. This chain's CDR3 is CAVRLAANTGELFF. CDR3 coding DNA: TGTGCCGTCCGGCTAGCGGCGAACACCGGGGAGCTGTTTTTT.

The chain has TRBV9 and TRBJ1-1; D is perhaps TRBD1 (5 bases). CDR1 is SGDLS and CDR2 is YYNGEE in the germline V gene. V was trimmed by 1 base and J by 4 bases, leaving 29 bases between them. The CDR3 extends over 20 amino acids. CDR3 protein: CASSVKIEEGRRLGVTEAFF. CDR3 nucleotide sequence: TGTGCCAGCAGCGTAAAGATTGAGGAAGGGAGGAGACTAGGGGTCACTGAAGCTTTCTTT.

As to this clone: Other DNA sequences of this sample code for an identical CDR3. The chain employs TRBV6-5 and TRBJ2-3; no reliable D call. The CDR3 loop spans 12 amino acids. CDR1 and CDR2 from the germline V gene are MNHEY and SVGAGI. V lost 6 bases, J lost 4 bases, and 8 bases lay in between. The CDR3 coding sequence is TGTGCCAGCAGCAGGACCTCAGATACGCAGTATTTT. This sequence encodes CASSRTSDTQYF.

This chain joins TRBV19 and TRBJ2-3; TRBD2 agrees at 10 bases. J was trimmed by 4 bases and V by 7 bases; bases with no gene match: 2. This CDR3 is 13 amino acids long. Germline V CDR1 and CDR2: LNHDA, SQIVND (reference sequence). DNA of the CDR3: TGTGCCAGTAAGGGACTAGCGTCAGATACGCAGTATTTT. It is translated as CASKGLASDTQYF. Together with reference TRBV19 and TRBJ2-3, the CDR3 gives the full variable domain: DGGITQSPKYLFRKEGQNVTLSCEQNLNHDAMYWYRQDPGQGLRLIYYSQIVNDFQKGDIAEGYSVSREKKESFPLTVTSAQKNPTAFYLCASKGLASDTQYFGPGTRLTVL.

The rearrangement joins TRBV2 to TRBJ2-3; D is ambiguous. V lost 8 bases, J lost 2 bases, and 8 bases lay in between. The V gene's germline CDR1 is SNHLY and CDR2 FYNNEI. The CDR3 has 12 residues. Here the CDR3 reads CASGTNTDTQYF. The CDR3, as DNA: TGTGCCAGCGGCACCAACACAGATACGCAGTATTTT.

This chain connects TRBV7-6 to TRBJ2-2; the match to TRBD1 covers 7 bases. The J segment lost 4 bases and the V segment lost 1 base, leaving 6 bases of the junction unmatched. In germline, CDR1 is SGHVS, CDR2 FNYEAQ. The CDR3 totals 16 residues. The CDR3 region has the DNA TGTGCCAGCAGCTTAGGGCAGGGGGAAATCACCGGGGAGCTGTTTTTT. It encodes CASSLGQGEITGELFF. The full variable domain, completed using reference TRBV7-6 and TRBJ2-2, is GAGVSQSPRYKVTKRGQDVALRCDPISGHVSLYWYRQALGQGPEFLTYFNYEAQQDKSGLPNDRFSAERPEGSISTLTIQRTEQRDSAMYRCASSLGQGEITGELFFGEGSRLTVL.

This rearrangement joins TRBV30 to TRBJ1-2; TRBD1 is a possible D gene (5 bases). The V gene lost 8 bases and the J gene lost 8 bases, with 24 bases spanning the gap. CDR3 length equals 14 residues. CDR1 is GTSNPN, CDR2 SVGIG, per germline (reference sequence). CDR3 sequence reads: CALTGGWGVNGYTF. The CDR3 DNA is TGTGCCCTGACCGGGGGTTGGGGGGTTAACGGCTACACCTTC. Complete variable domain (other parts from reference TRBV30 and TRBJ1-2): SQTIHQWPATLVQPVGSPLSLECTVEGTSNPNLYWYRQAAGRGLQLLFYSVGIGQISSEVPQNLSASRPQDRQFILSSKKLLLSDSGFYLCALTGGWGVNGYTFGSGTRLTVV.

The V call is TRBV10-3, the J call TRBJ1-5, with 7 bases matching TRBD1. After removal of 6 bases from V and 4 bases from J, the junction contained 3 bases not matched to a gene. From germline, CDR1 is ENHRY and CDR2 SYGVKD. This CDR3 has 13 amino acids. The CDR3 DNA reads TGTGCCATCAGCAGGGACAGAAATCAGCCCCAGCATTTT. Amino acids: CAISRDRNQPQHF.

This rearrangement joins TRBV2 to TRBJ1-5; D remains unclear. This CDR3 has 12 residues. Trimming took 7 bases from V and 3 from J, leaving 7 bases between them. The germline V gene encodes CDR1 SNHLY and CDR2 FYNNEI. As DNA, the CDR3 is TGTGCCAGCAATAAAGACAATCAGCCCCAGCATTTT. Translated, it gives CASNKDNQPQHF.

For the CDR3, the DNA is TGTGCCAGCAGCTTATCGCTTAGCGGGGGACAAGAGACCCAGTACTTC. Its protein product is CASSLSLSGGQETQYF. The V call is TRBV11-2, the J call TRBJ2-5, with 9 bases matching TRBD2. Per germline, CDR1 SGHAT and CDR2 FQNNGV. V gave up 2 bases and J gave up 2 bases; unmatched junction bases: 6. The CDR3 runs to 16 residues.

The CDR3 reads CASIPLPYPGLDNNEQFF. DNA for the CDR3: TGTGCCAGTATTCCTCTCCCCTATCCGGGACTAGATAACAATGAGCAGTTCTTC. The chain carries TRBV19 and TRBJ2-1; 8 nucleotides match TRBD2. CDR3 size: 18 residues. Germline loops: CDR1 LNHDA, CDR2 SQIVND (reference sequence). Trimming cost V 7 bases and J 5 bases; bases outside gene matches: 19.

The rearrangement links TRBV6-6 to TRBJ1-3; TRBD1 agrees at 11 bases. The CDR3 totals 14 residues. Germline CDR1 is MNHNY and CDR2 is SVGAGI (reference sequence). The trim removed 8 bases at V and 4 bases at J, leaving 4 bases unmatched. The CDR3 is CASGQGAGGNTIYF. The CDR3, as DNA: TGTGCCAGCGGACAGGGGGCAGGGGGAAACACCATATATTTT.

The chain employs TRBV19 and TRBJ2-1; a weak D match, TRBD2 (5 bases). Deletions cut 3 bases from V and 6 bases from J, with 15 bases between. The CDR3 has 15 residues. In germline, CDR1 is LNHDA, CDR2 SQIVND (reference sequence). The CDR3 spells CASSIAGPLLNEQFF. For the CDR3, the DNA is TGTGCCAGTAGTATCGCGGGCCCTCTGCTCAATGAGCAGTTCTTC. Full variable domain (outside the CDR3, taken from reference TRBV19 and TRBJ2-1): DGGITQSPKYLFRKEGQNVTLSCEQNLNHDAMYWYRQDPGQGLRLIYYSQIVNDFQKGDIAEGYSVSREKKESFPLTVTSAQKNPTAFYLCASSIAGPLLNEQFFGPGTRLTVL.

The gene calls are TRBV25-1 and TRBJ2-2, with 12 bases lining up with TRBD2. The V gene's germline CDR1 is MGHDK and CDR2 SYGVNS. CDR3 length equals 15 residues. The trim removed 5 bases at V and 3 bases at J, leaving 1 base unmatched. The CDR3 protein is CASSRLAGDTGELFF. The DNA of the CDR3 is TGTGCCAGCAGTCGACTAGCGGGAGACACCGGGGAGCTGTTTTTT.

The genes are TRBV5-1 and TRBJ2-5; D may be TRBD2 (5 bases). V was trimmed by 1 base and J by 0 bases, leaving 16 bases between them. CDR1 and CDR2 from the germline V gene are SGHRS and YFSETQ. The CDR3 has 17 amino acids. CDR3 loop: CASSLRGTGLDQETQYF. CDR3 bases: TGCGCCAGCAGCTTGCGGGGAACTGGACTGGACCAAGAGACCCAGTACTTC.

The chain is built from TRBV9 and TRBJ1-6, with D unresolved. CDR1 and CDR2 from the germline V gene are SGDLS and YYNGEE. V was cut by 3 bases and J by 0 bases, with 13 bases left in between. This CDR3 region has 17 residues. CDR3 nucleotide sequence: TGTGCCAGCAGCGAGGACGGCCCTGGCTCCTATAATTCACCCCTCCACTTT. Translating gives CASSEDGPGSYNSPLHF.

The count of this clone is one. The chain's CDR3 is CASSLAYSGQMFF. CDR3 in DNA: TGTGCCAGCAGCTTGGCCTACTCGGGTCAGATGTTTTTT. The chain is built from TRBV5-4 and TRBJ2-2; D is unclear. V was clipped by 0 bases and J by 15 bases, with 15 bases between them. The CDR3 is 13 residues long. Germline values: CDR1 SGHNT, CDR2 YYREEE (reference sequence).

The V call is TRBV5-1, the J call TRBJ1-1; 8 nucleotides match TRBD1. With V trimmed by 4 bases and J by 0 bases, 2 bases remained unmatched. This CDR3 has 14 residues. The germline V gene has CDR1 SGHRS and CDR2 YFSETQ. The CDR3 nucleotides are TGCGCCAGCAGCATGGACAGGGTGAACACTGAAGCTTTCTTT. Protein product: CASSMDRVNTEAFF.

V usage is TRBV1 and J usage is TRBJ2-3; the listed D gene, TRBD2, was not tested against the DNA. TRBV1 is assigned pseudogene status. The CDR3 has 19 amino acids. This chain's CDR3 is CTSSQDLPSGPSDTDTQYF. The CDR3 DNA is TGCACCAGCAGCCAAGATCTGCCTAGCGGACCTTCCGACACAGATACGCAGTATTTT.

The sample holds a few counts of this clone. The rearrangement joins TRBV30 to TRBJ1-4; 9 bases align to TRBD1. The CDR3 loop spans 16 amino acids. V was pared by 3 bases and J by 7 bases, with 12 bases of the junction left unmatched. In germline, CDR1 is GTSNPN, CDR2 SVGIG (reference sequence). CDR3 nucleotides: TGTGCCTGGAGGCGTCCCGGGACAGGGATCGGTGAAAAACTGTTTTTT. This gives the protein CAWRRPGTGIGEKLFF. Based on the CDR3 plus reference TRBV30 and TRBJ1-4, the full variable domain is SQTIHQWPATLVQPVGSPLSLECTVEGTSNPNLYWYRQAAGRGLQLLFYSVGIGQISSEVPQNLSASRPQDRQFILSSKKLLLSDSGFYLCAWRRPGTGIGEKLFFGSGTQLSVL.

This chain links TRBV29-1 with TRBJ1-1; 7 bases fit TRBD1. The V gene end was trimmed by 6 bases and the J gene end by 3 bases; junction bases not matched to a gene: 7. Per germline, CDR1 SQVTM and CDR2 ANQGSEA. The CDR3 spans 13 residues. CDR3 nucleotide sequence: TGCAGCGTCCGGGACAGTAGGGACACTGAAGCTTTCTTT. This translates into CSVRDSRDTEAFF.